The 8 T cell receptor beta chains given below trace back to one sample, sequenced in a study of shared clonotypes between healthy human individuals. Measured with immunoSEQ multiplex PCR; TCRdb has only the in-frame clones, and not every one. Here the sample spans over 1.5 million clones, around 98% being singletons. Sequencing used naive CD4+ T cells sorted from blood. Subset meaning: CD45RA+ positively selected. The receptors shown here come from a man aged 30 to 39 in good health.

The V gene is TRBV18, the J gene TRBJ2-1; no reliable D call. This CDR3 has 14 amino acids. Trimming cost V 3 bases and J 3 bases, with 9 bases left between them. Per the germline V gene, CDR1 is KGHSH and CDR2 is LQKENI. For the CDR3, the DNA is TGTGCCAGCTCACCTAACAGAAACTACAATGAGCAGTTCTTC. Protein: CASSPNRNYNEQFF.

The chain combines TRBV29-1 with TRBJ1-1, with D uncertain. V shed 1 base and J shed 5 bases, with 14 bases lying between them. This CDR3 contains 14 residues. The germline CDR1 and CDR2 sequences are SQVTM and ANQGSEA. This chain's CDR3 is CSVEVGKRGTEAFF. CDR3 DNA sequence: TGCAGCGTTGAAGTGGGGAAACGGGGAACTGAAGCTTTCTTT.

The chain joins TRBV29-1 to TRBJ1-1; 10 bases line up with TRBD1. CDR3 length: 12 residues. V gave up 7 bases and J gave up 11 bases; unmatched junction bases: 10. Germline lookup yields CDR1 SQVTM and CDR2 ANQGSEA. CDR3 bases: TGCAGCGGGAAAGACAGGGGGCGTTTTGCTTTCTTT. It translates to CSGKDRGRFAFF.

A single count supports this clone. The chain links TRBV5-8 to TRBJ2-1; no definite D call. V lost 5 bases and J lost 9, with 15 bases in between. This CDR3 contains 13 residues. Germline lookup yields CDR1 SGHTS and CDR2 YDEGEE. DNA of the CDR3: TGTGCCAGCAGTCAGGAGCGCTACGGTGAGCAGTTCTTC. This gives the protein CASSQERYGEQFF.

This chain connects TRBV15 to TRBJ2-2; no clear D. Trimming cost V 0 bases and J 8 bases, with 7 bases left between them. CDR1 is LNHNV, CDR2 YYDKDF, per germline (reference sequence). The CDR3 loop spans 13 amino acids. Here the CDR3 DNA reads TGTGCCACCAGCAGAGATACGGATGGGGAGCTGTTTTTT. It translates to CATSRDTDGELFF. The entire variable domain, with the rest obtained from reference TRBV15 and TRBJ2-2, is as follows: DAMVIQNPRYQVTQFGKPVTLSCSQTLNHNVMYWYQQKSSQAPKLLFHYYDKDFNNEADTPDNFQSRRPNTSFCFLDIRSPGLGDTAMYLCATSRDTDGELFFGEGSRLTVL.

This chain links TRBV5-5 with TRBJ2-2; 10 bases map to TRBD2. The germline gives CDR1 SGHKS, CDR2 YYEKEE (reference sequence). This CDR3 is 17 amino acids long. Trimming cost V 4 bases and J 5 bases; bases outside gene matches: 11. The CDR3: CASSQGLADPRTGELFF. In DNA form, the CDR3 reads TGTGCCAGCAGCCAAGGACTAGCGGACCCGCGGACCGGGGAGCTGTTTTTT. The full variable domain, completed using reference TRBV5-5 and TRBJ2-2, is DAGVTQSPTHLIKTRGQQVTLRCSPISGHKSVSWYQQVLGQGPQFIFQYYEKEERGRGNFPDRFSARQFPNYSSELNVNALLLGDSALYLCASSQGLADPRTGELFFGEGSRLTVL.

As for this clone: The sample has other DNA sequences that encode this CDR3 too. The CDR3 spells CASSLPGNEQFF. The CDR3 region has the DNA TGCGCCAGCAGCTTGCCCGGCAATGAGCAGTTCTTC. The rearrangement links TRBV5-1 to TRBJ2-1; no clear D gene. Germline loops: CDR1 SGHRS, CDR2 YFSETQ. The CDR3 totals 12 residues. V lost 1 base to trimming and J lost 6 bases, with 5 bases between them.

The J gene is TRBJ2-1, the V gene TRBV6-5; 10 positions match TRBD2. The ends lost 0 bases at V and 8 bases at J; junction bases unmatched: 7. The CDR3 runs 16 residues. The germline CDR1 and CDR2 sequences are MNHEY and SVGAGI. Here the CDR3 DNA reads TGTGCCAGCAGTTACTCCCTAGCGGGAGTAATGGATGAGCAGTTCTTC. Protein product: CASSYSLAGVMDEQFF.